This TCR beta chain was documented in a study of blood T cell repertoires in COVID-19 (dated by TCRdb to 2020 to 2022). In terms of the full investigation: Collaborator samples came from the United States, Italy and Spain and covered acute and convalescent phases of COVID-19. The prospective study material was composed of cDNA or gDNA derived from T cells, B-cell-depleted T cells, or PBMCs. Deeply sampled blood TCRbeta repertoires from subjects exposed to, actively infected with, or recovered from COVID-19 were included in the dataset. The repertoires were made available in a free public database intended to serve as a resource for research on the immune response to SARS-CoV-2. Samples were obtained from the ongoing ImmuneRACE study (first 160 participants) and from roughly 1,300 subjects provided by 6 global collaborators. Nearly every sample came with metadata listing a de-identified subject ID, COVID-19 status, age in years and sex. Where available, HLA class I and class II types were obtained from metadata supplied by the sample provider rather than from assay-based typing. What the study reported, not specific to this receptor: The amount of clinical and demographic metadata varied by source and participant and was provided uncurated.

Each collaborating institution followed its own protocols to collect whole blood in K2EDTA tubes. Collaborator samples were shipped for TCRbeta analysis as frozen whole blood, isolated PBMCs, or DNA extracted from either sample type. From cysteine to phenylalanine, the CDR3 is 16 amino acids long. Kept here is only the CDR3 DNA, which spans 48 bases and is read in frame from base 1. TCRbeta CDR3 regions were amplified from genomic DNA by means of the immunoSEQ Assay, a bias-controlled multiplex PCR. The study's processing was this. Within the assay, amplification of reference gene primers was used to estimate how many nucleated cells each sample contained. To quantify the absolute abundance of each unique TCRbeta CDR3 rearrangement, sequence reads were collapsed and filtered. For each sample, productive Simpson clonality was calculated as the square root of Simpson's diversity index over productive rearrangements. Not all clones reach the TCRdb copy of this immuneACCESS table, which keeps in-frame sequences only. Checked studies attribute under half of the gap to unresolved V genes and leave the rest unexplained. V and J calls and clone size come straight from that table; D and trimming were deduced from the DNA. This sample gives about 120,000 clones in total; 85% to 90% of them show up just once. Clones ranked in the top ten supply less than 30% of the sample.

For this clone: This clone's antigen is unknown. Base qualities were left out, and no much larger clone turns up one base away.

Source material: peripheral blood. The rearranged segments are TRBV12-1 and TRBJ2-5; the table's D call, TRBD1, has no DNA check behind it. TRBV12-1 is a documented pseudogene. This TCR derives from a man between 65 and 79 years old with active or convalescent COVID-19. The CDR3 loop reads CASSHPDRGWEETQYF. The DNA reads TGTGCCAGCAGCCACCCCGACAGGGGCTGGGAAGAGACCCAGTACTTC.